Following are 20 T cell receptor beta chains from one sample sequenced in a study of T cell responses to AZD1222 COVID-19 vaccine. The protocol was immunoSEQ multiplex PCR, while the TCRdb copy is restricted to in-frame clones and leaves out a portion. The sample includes roughly 150,000 clones, around nine tenths seen only once; the top ten take 0.95% to 1.1%. Source: peripheral blood, taken 28 days after the second AZD1222 dose. These receptors originate from an adult who received the AZD1222 COVID-19 vaccine.

The chain carries TRBV30 and TRBJ2-5; tentative D call: TRBD2 (6 bases). CDR1 GTSNPN and CDR2 SVGIG come from the germline V gene (reference sequence). Trimming left V 0 bases short and J 4 bases short, with 6 bases between. The CDR3 length is 12 residues. The CDR3 region has the DNA TGTGCCTGGAGTGTGGGGGGAGAGACCCAGTACTTC. Translated, it gives CAWSVGGETQYF.

The chain joins TRBV27 to TRBJ1-5; the D gene is possibly TRBD1 (5 bases). Germline V gives CDR1 MNHEY, CDR2 SMNVEV (reference sequence). This CDR3 is 12 amino acids long. The V gene lost 8 bases and the J gene lost 3 bases, with 8 bases spanning the gap. For the CDR3, the DNA is TGTGCCAGCGCAGGGATCAATCAGCCCCAGCATTTT. Encoded protein: CASAGINQPQHF.

This chain uses TRBV29-1 with TRBJ1-2, with TRBD1 matching over 10 bases. The length of the CDR3 is 15 residues. CDR1 SQVTM and CDR2 ANQGSEA come from the germline V gene. V gave up 2 bases and J gave up 7 bases; unmatched junction bases: 10. CDR3 in amino acids: CSVESLGTGDFGYTF. CDR3 in DNA: TGCAGCGTTGAATCCTTGGGGACAGGGGACTTTGGCTACACCTTC.

This rearrangement joins TRBV3-1 (or the pseudogene TRBV3-2) to TRBJ1-2, with TRBD1 matching 7 bases. The CDR3 spans 16 residues. Per the germline V gene, CDR1 is LGHDT and CDR2 is YNNKEL (reference sequence). With V trimmed by 4 bases and J by 4 bases, 12 bases remained unmatched. The CDR3 protein is CASSRQLGTDFYGYTF. The DNA of the CDR3 is TGTGCCAGCAGCCGACAACTCGGGACAGACTTCTATGGCTACACCTTC.

Only a few counts were recorded for this clone. The chain links TRBV27 to TRBJ2-2; D is ambiguous. Between the trimmed V and J ends, which lost 7 bases and 0 bases, there was a span of 6 bases. Looked up from germline, CDR1 is MNHEY and CDR2 is SMNVEV (reference sequence). This CDR3 comprises 13 residues. The DNA of the CDR3 is TGTGCCAGCACCAGATCGAACACCGGGGAGCTGTTTTTT. This translates into CASTRSNTGELFF.

This clone occurred once. V gene TRBV29-1 combines with J gene TRBJ1-2; no clear D gene. Deletions cut 3 bases from V and 7 bases from J, with 12 bases between. This CDR3 spans 12 amino acids. Germline CDR1 SQVTM, CDR2 ANQGSEA. The CDR3 loop reads CSVDEAPGGYTF. DNA of the CDR3: TGCAGCGTTGATGAGGCCCCCGGTGGCTACACCTTC.

The chain joins TRBV6-2 or TRBV6-3 to TRBJ2-7; TRBD1 matches at 8 bases. With V trimmed by 2 bases and J by 3 bases, 6 bases remained unmatched. Germline values: CDR1 MNHEY, CDR2 SVGEGT. The CDR3 runs to 15 residues. CDR3 in amino acids: CASSYRPGQDYEQYF. For the CDR3, the DNA is TGTGCCAGCAGTTACAGACCGGGACAGGACTACGAGCAGTACTTC.

The CDR3 sequence is CASSRWTADTQYF. In nucleotides, the CDR3 is TGTGCCAGCAGCCGATGGACCGCAGATACGCAGTATTTT. The chain couples TRBV14 to TRBJ2-3; D is unresolved. Germline loops: CDR1 SGHDN, CDR2 FVKESK. The V gene lost 4 bases and the J gene lost 4 bases, with 9 bases spanning the gap. The CDR3 is 13 residues long.

The rearrangement joins TRBV14 to TRBJ2-5; D not resolved. Germline loops: CDR1 SGHDN, CDR2 FVKESK. This CDR3 has 13 amino acids. Between the trimmed V and J ends, which lost 0 bases and 6 bases, there was a span of 8 bases. This CDR3 reads CASSQDLRKTQYF. As DNA, the CDR3 is TGTGCCAGCAGCCAAGATCTAAGAAAGACCCAGTACTTC. Looking up the rest from reference TRBV14 and TRBJ2-5 gives the full variable domain: EAGVTQFPSHSVIEKGQTVTLRCDPISGHDNLYWYRRVMGKEIKFLLHFVKESKQDESGMPNNRFLAERTGGTYSTLKVQPAELEDSGVYFCASSQDLRKTQYFGPGTRLLVL.

The chain has TRBV6-5 and TRBJ1-1, with a tentative D call TRBD1 (6 bases). Germline lookup yields CDR1 MNHEY and CDR2 SVGAGI. V lost 0 bases, J lost 7 bases, and 12 bases lay in between. The CDR3 totals 14 residues. The CDR3 region is CASSYSGRGGEAFF. The DNA of the CDR3 is TGTGCCAGCAGTTACTCGGGGAGGGGGGGTGAAGCTTTCTTT.

The rearrangement links TRBV28 to TRBJ1-2; 11 positions match TRBD1. The CDR3 spans 14 residues. Germline CDR1 is MDHEN and CDR2 is SYDVKM. The trim removed 3 bases at V and 6 bases at J, leaving 3 bases unmatched. Here the CDR3 reads CASSLGQGVNGYTF. In nucleotides, the CDR3 is TGTGCCAGCAGTTTGGGACAGGGGGTCAATGGCTACACCTTC.

The CDR3 region has the DNA TGTGCCAGTAGTCCCGGGACGGCGAACGAGCAGTACTTC. Translating gives CASSPGTANEQYF. The rearrangement links TRBV19 to TRBJ2-7; either TRBD1 or TRBD2 may fit D (5 bases each). CDR3 length: 13 residues. Trimming stripped 5 bases from V and 5 bases from J, with 13 bases between. From germline, CDR1 is LNHDA and CDR2 SQIVND (reference sequence).

The chain combines TRBV2 with TRBJ2-7; 7 nucleotides match TRBD2. The CDR3 runs 15 residues. V trimming: 2 bases; J trimming: 2 bases; junction bases outside the gene matches: 6. Looked up from germline, CDR1 is SNHLY and CDR2 is FYNNEI. The CDR3 reads CASSEMSGITYEQYF. The CDR3 nucleotides read TGTGCCAGCAGTGAAATGAGCGGGATCACCTACGAGCAGTACTTC.

The chain links TRBV9 to TRBJ2-5; 11 bases fit TRBD2. Germline V gives CDR1 SGDLS, CDR2 YYNGEE. This CDR3 has 16 amino acids. Losses at the gene ends were 3 bases for V and 3 bases for J; bases not matched to a gene: 7. The CDR3 reads CASSGVRLAGKETQYF. CDR3 nucleotides: TGTGCCAGCAGCGGGGTCAGACTAGCGGGGAAAGAGACCCAGTACTTC. The complete variable domain, with remaining parts taken from reference TRBV9 and TRBJ2-5, reads DSGVTQTPKHLITATGQRVTLRCSPRSGDLSVYWYQQSLDQGLQFLIQYYNGEERAKGNILERFSAQQFPDLHSELNLSSLELGDSALYFCASSGVRLAGKETQYFGPGTRLLVL.

The chain uses TRBV12-5 and TRBJ1-1; 7 bases map to TRBD1. The CDR3 runs 15 residues. The V gene end was trimmed by 5 bases and the J gene end by 3 bases; junction bases not matched to a gene: 9. In germline, CDR1 is LGHNT, CDR2 FRNRAP. The CDR3 nucleotides read TGTGCTAGTGGTCCAGAGGACAGGTACGACACTGAAGCTTTCTTT. Amino acid sequence: CASGPEDRYDTEAFF.

The chain employs TRBV3-1 (or the pseudogene TRBV3-2) and TRBJ2-2; 7 bases are shared with TRBD1. This CDR3 contains 15 residues. The V segment lost 3 bases and the J segment 8 bases; nucleotides outside the gene matches: 9. The germline CDR1 and CDR2 sequences are LGHDT and YNNKEL (reference sequence). The CDR3 region is CASSHGTARGGELFF. The CDR3 nucleotides are TGTGCCAGCAGCCACGGGACAGCTCGCGGAGGGGAGCTGTTTTTT.

The V and J genes are TRBV5-6 and TRBJ2-3; the D gene could be TRBD1 or TRBD2 (5 bases each). CDR3 length equals 16 residues. Trimming left V 0 bases short and J 4 bases short, with 15 bases between. Per the germline V gene, CDR1 is SGHDT and CDR2 is YYEEEE. CDR3 bases: TGTGCCAGCAGCTTGGGGACACGGACGAGGGCAGATACGCAGTATTTT. Residues: CASSLGTRTRADTQYF.

V usage is TRBV11-2 and J usage is TRBJ2-7; D gene unclear. CDR1 SGHAT and CDR2 FQNNGV come from the germline V gene. There are 15 residues in the CDR3. Trimming cost V 1 base and J 0 bases, with 10 bases left between them. CDR3 bases: TGTGCCAGCAGCTTAGTGCCCAGGAGCTCCTACGAGCAGTACTTC. It is translated as CASSLVPRSSYEQYF. Full variable domain (missing parts from reference TRBV11-2 and TRBJ2-7): EAGVAQSPRYKIIEKRQSVAFWCNPISGHATLYWYQQILGQGPKLLIQFQNNGVVDDSQLPKDRFSAERLKGVDSTLKIQPAKLEDSAVYLCASSLVPRSSYEQYFGPGTRLTVT.

The chain recombines TRBV11-2 with TRBJ2-5; 7 bases align to TRBD2. The CDR3 spans 14 residues. Unmatched junction bases numbered 6, after V lost 3 bases and J lost 5 bases. Germline CDR1 reads SGHAT; CDR2 reads FQNNGV. For the CDR3, the DNA is TGTGCCAGCAGCTTCCCGGGAGGTTACGAGACCCAGTACTTC. Its translation: CASSFPGGYETQYF.

The chain carries TRBV6-5 and TRBJ1-5; 8 bases are a match to TRBD1. The ends lost 2 bases at V and 2 bases at J; junction bases unmatched: 2. The CDR3 totals 15 residues. CDR1 is MNHEY, CDR2 SVGAGI, per germline. CDR3 nucleotide sequence: TGTGCCAGCAGTTACAACAGGGGGGGCAATCAGCCCCAGCATTTT. It yields the protein CASSYNRGGNQPQHF.